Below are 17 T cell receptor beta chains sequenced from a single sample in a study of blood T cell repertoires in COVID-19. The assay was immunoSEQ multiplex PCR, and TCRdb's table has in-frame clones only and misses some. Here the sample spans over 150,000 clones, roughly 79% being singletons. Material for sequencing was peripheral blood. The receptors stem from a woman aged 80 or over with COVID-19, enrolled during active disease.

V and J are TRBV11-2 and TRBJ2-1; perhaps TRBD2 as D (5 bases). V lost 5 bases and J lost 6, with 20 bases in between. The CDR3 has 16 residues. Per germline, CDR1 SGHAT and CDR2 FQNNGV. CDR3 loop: CASSPRALGLLNEQFF. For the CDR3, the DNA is TGTGCCAGCAGCCCCCGGGCGCTAGGACTGCTCAATGAGCAGTTCTTC.

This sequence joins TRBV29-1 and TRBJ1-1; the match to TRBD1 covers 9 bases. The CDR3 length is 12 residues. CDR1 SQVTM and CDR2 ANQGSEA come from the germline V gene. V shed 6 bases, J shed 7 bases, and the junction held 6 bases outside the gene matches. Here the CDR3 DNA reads TGCAGCGTCCCCGGGACAGGGAGTGAAGCTTTCTTT. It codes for CSVPGTGSEAFF.

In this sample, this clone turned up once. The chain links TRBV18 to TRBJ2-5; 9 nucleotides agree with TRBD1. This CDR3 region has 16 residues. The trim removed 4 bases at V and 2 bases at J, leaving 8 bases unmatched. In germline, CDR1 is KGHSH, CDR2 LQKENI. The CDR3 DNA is TGTGCCAGCTCACTCCTCTACGGGACAGGGCAAGAGACCCAGTACTTC. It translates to CASSLLYGTGQETQYF.

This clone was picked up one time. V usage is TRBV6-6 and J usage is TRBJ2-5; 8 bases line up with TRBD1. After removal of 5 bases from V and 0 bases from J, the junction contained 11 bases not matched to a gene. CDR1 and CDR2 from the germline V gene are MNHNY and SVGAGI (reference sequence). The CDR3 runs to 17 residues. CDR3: CASSPGPTGEYQETQYF. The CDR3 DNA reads TGTGCCAGCAGTCCCGGACCGACAGGGGAGTACCAAGAGACCCAGTACTTC.

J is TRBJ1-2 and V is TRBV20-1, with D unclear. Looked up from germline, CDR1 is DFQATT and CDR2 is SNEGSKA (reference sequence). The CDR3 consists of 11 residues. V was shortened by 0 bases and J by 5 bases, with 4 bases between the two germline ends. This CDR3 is CSARDLYGYTF. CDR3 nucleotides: TGCAGTGCTAGAGACCTATATGGCTACACCTTC.

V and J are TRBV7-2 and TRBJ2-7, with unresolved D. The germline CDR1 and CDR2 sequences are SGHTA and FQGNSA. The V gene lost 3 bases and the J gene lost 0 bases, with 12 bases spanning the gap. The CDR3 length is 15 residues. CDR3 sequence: CASSFLSVSSYEQYF. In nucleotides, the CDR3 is TGTGCCAGCAGCTTTCTATCTGTTTCCTCCTACGAGCAGTACTTC. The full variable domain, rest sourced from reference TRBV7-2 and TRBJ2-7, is GAGVSQSPSNKVTEKGKDVELRCDPISGHTALYWYRQSLGQGLEFLIYFQGNSAPDKSGLPSDRFSAERTGGSVSTLTIQRTQQEDSAVYLCASSFLSVSSYEQYFGPGTRLTVT.

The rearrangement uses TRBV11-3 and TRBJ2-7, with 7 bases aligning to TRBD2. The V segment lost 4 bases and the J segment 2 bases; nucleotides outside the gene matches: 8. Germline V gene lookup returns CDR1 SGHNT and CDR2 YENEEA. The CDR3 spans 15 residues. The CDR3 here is CASSSLGGEAYEQYF. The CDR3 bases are TGTGCCAGCAGCTCCCTTGGGGGGGAAGCCTACGAGCAGTACTTC.

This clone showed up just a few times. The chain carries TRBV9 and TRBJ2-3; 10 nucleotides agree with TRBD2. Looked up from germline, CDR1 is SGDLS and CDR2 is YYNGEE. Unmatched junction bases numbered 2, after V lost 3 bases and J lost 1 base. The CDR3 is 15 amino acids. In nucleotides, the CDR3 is TGTGCCAGCAGCGAGACTAGCGGGCGCACAGATACGCAGTATTTT. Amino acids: CASSETSGRTDTQYF.

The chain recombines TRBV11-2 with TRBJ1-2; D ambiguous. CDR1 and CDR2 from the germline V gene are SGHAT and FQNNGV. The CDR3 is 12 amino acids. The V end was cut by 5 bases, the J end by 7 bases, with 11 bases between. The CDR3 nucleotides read TGTGCCAGCAGCCGGGGTGGGTCTGGCTACACCTTC. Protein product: CASSRGGSGYTF.

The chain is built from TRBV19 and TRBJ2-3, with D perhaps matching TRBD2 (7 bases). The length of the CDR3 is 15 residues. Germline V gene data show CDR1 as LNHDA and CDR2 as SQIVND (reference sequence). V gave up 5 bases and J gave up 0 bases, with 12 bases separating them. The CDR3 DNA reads TGTGCCAGTAGTCCTTGGGGGGGCAGCACAGATACGCAGTATTTT. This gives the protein CASSPWGGSTDTQYF.

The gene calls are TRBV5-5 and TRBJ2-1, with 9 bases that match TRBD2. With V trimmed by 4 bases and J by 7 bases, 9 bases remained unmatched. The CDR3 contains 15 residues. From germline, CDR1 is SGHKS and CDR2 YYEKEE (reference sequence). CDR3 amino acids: CASSPGLATVNEQFF. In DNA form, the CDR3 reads TGTGCCAGCAGCCCTGGACTAGCGACGGTGAATGAGCAGTTCTTC.

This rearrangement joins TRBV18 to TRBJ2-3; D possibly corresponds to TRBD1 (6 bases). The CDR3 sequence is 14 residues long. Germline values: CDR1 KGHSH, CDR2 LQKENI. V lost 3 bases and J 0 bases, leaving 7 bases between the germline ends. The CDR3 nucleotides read TGTGCCAGCTCACCGCAGGGGAGCACAGATACGCAGTATTTT. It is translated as CASSPQGSTDTQYF.

The CDR3 nucleotides are TGTGCCAGCAGCGGGACAGGGCCTACAGATACGCAGTATTTT. Its translation is CASSGTGPTDTQYF. The chain has TRBV6-5 and TRBJ2-3; 9 bases fit TRBD1. The germline V gene has CDR1 MNHEY and CDR2 SVGAGI. Losses at the gene ends were 6 bases for V and 3 bases for J; bases not matched to a gene: 4. The CDR3 covers 14 residues.

Here the CDR3 reads CASSSRDSKNIQYF. As DNA, the CDR3 is TGCGCCAGCAGCTCAAGGGACAGTAAAAACATTCAGTACTTC. The chain combines TRBV5-1 with TRBJ2-4; 7 nucleotides align to TRBD1. CDR1 is SGHRS, CDR2 YFSETQ, per germline. Losses at the gene ends were 3 bases for V and 4 bases for J; bases not matched to a gene: 4. The CDR3 spans 14 residues.

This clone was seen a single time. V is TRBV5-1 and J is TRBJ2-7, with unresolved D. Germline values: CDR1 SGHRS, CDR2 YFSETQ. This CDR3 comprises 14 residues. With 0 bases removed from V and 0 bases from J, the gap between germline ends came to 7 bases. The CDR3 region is CASSLVQTSYEQYF. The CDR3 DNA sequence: TGCGCCAGCAGCTTGGTACAGACCTCCTACGAGCAGTACTTC.

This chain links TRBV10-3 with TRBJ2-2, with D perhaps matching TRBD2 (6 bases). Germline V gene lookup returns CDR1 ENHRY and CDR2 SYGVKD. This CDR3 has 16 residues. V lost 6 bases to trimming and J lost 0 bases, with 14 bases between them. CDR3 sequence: CAISPGEPANTGELFF. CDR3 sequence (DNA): TGTGCCATCAGCCCGGGGGAACCAGCGAACACCGGGGAGCTGTTTTTT.

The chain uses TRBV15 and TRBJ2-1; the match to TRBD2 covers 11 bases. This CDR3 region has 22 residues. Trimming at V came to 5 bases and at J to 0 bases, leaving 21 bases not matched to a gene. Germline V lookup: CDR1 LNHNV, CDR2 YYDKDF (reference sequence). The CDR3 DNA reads TGTGCCACCAGCTCGGGACAGGGAAAGAGACTAGCGGGACCGAGCTCCTACAATGAGCAGTTCTTC. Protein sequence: CATSSGQGKRLAGPSSYNEQFF.